These 25 T cell receptor beta chains originate from one sample sequenced in a study of low-dose radiotherapy and immunotherapy resistance in tumors. TRAV- and TRBV-specific primers were used for first-strand cDNA, which covered alpha and beta chains. Amplification, which lasted roughly 20 PCR cycles, used a constant-region primer and V-primer adapter to amplify TCRs. TCRdb analysed the reads with MiXCR anew, one entry per CDR3 protein. The table records roughly 13,000 distinct CDR3 sequences, 60% of them present only once. Source of these receptors: a human donor with advanced metastatic prostate, ovarian, gallbladder or colorectal cancer (not recorded which). This table probably holds off-target reads from a library built for another chain.

The chain has TRBV6-8 and TRBJ2-1; 7 nucleotides line up with TRBD1. Germline V gene data show CDR1 as MNHGY and CDR2 as SAAAGT. The CDR3 loop spans 15 amino acids. The trim removed 0 bases at V and 4 bases at J, leaving 3 bases unmatched. The DNA of the CDR3 is TGTGCCAGCAGTTACTCCCCGGGACAGTACAATGAGCAGTTCTTC. Its protein product is CASSYSPGQYNEQFF.

The J gene is TRBJ1-2, the V gene TRBV12-3 or TRBV12-4, with 9 bases aligning to TRBD1. V dropped 10 bases and J dropped 8; count of bases not matched to a gene: 14. CDR3 length: 14 residues. The CDR3 loop is CAIRDTGGATGYTF. DNA of the CDR3: TGTGCCATCAGAGACACAGGGGGCGCGACCGGCTACACCTTC.

This clonotype showed up just a few times. This chain uses TRBV28 with TRBJ1-2; 7 bases align to TRBD1. Trimming took 8 bases from V and 4 from J; bases not matched to a gene: 4. The CDR3 is 12 amino acids. Germline V gene data show CDR1 as MDHEN and CDR2 as SYDVKM. The CDR3 DNA follows: TGTGCCAGCGCCGCAGGGGGCTATGGCTACACCTTC. Residues: CASAAGGYGYTF.

J is TRBJ1-5 and V is TRBV19, with 7 bases lining up with TRBD1. V shed 4 bases and J 0 bases; nucleotides not matched to a gene: 6. The CDR3 covers 16 residues. The germline gives CDR1 LNHDA, CDR2 SQIVND (reference sequence). The CDR3 sequence is CASSTSTGFSNQPQHF. The CDR3 coding sequence is TGTGCCAGTAGTACATCGACAGGGTTTAGCAATCAGCCCCAGCATTTT.

This clonotype has only a few counts. The chain uses TRBV9 and TRBJ2-1, with 7 bases lining up with TRBD2. Germline loops: CDR1 SGDLS, CDR2 YYNGEE. The CDR3 covers 15 residues. The V gene end was trimmed by 0 bases and the J gene end by 9 bases; junction bases not matched to a gene: 9. DNA of the CDR3: TGTGCCAGCAGCGTAGGACGGAGTTGGGAGGGTGAGCAGTTCTTC. Its protein is CASSVGRSWEGEQFF.

The V call is TRBV6-6, the J call TRBJ1-3, with D unclear. This CDR3 has 14 amino acids. Trimming removed 2 bases at V and 0 bases at J, with 5 bases between. Germline V gene data show CDR1 as MNHNY and CDR2 as SVGAGI (reference sequence). CDR3 loop: CASSYVLSGNTIYF. DNA for the CDR3: TGTGCCAGCAGTTACGTCCTCTCTGGAAACACCATATATTTT.

The chain carries TRBV7-8 and TRBJ2-1; TRBD2 aligns across 12 bases. Trimming took 1 base from V and 9 from J; bases not matched to a gene: 4. The germline CDR1 and CDR2 sequences are SGHVS and FQNEAQ. The length of the CDR3 is 15 residues. The CDR3 loop reads CASSLGTSGVFEQFF. The CDR3 DNA is TGTGCCAGCAGCTTAGGGACTAGCGGGGTTTTTGAGCAGTTCTTC.

This chain uses TRBV4-3 with TRBJ2-1; 12 positions match TRBD1. Trimming cost V 7 bases and J 9 bases; bases outside gene matches: 10. Per germline, CDR1 LGHNA and CDR2 YSLEER. This CDR3 has 15 residues. The CDR3 region is CASTKEGQGAGEQFF. The CDR3 DNA sequence: TGCGCCAGCACCAAAGAGGGACAGGGGGCAGGTGAGCAGTTCTTC.

The chain is built from TRBV12-3 or TRBV12-4 and TRBJ2-1; TRBD2 matches 7 bases. CDR3 length equals 13 residues. Trimming at V came to 10 bases and at J to 3 bases, leaving 6 bases not matched to a gene. The CDR3 DNA reads as TGTGCCACCCGACGGGGGGACTACAATGAGCAGTTCTTC. Protein sequence: CATRRGDYNEQFF.

The chain has TRBV12-3 or TRBV12-4 and TRBJ1-2; D is unresolved. V was shortened by 4 bases and J by 4 bases, with 7 bases between the two germline ends. The CDR3 totals 12 residues. As DNA, the CDR3 is TGTGCCAGCAGTTCCCCCAGCTATGGCTACACCTTC. It yields the protein CASSSPSYGYTF.

This clonotype turned up a few times. CDR3 in amino acids: CASSQADGVPTGELFF. The CDR3 coding sequence is TGCGCCAGCAGCCAGGCGGATGGAGTACCCACCGGGGAGCTGTTTTTT. This chain uses TRBV4-3 with TRBJ2-2; D gene unclear. The length of the CDR3 is 16 residues. Trimming took off 3 bases at V and 4 bases at J, with 15 bases between the two ends. Germline V gene data show CDR1 as LGHNA and CDR2 as YSLEER.

The chain employs TRBV28 and TRBJ2-3, with TRBD2 as a possible D gene (6 bases). CDR1 is MDHEN, CDR2 SYDVKM, per germline. The CDR3 consists of 15 residues. Trimming shortened V by 2 bases and J by 2 bases, and 11 bases separated the two germline ends. In DNA, the CDR3 is TGTGCCAGCAGTTTAGCGGCGGGACCCACAGATACGCAGTATTTT. This sequence encodes CASSLAAGPTDTQYF.

This clonotype has only a few counts. The CDR3 DNA is TGTGCCTCCTCTAGCGGGGGGTCGTACAATGAGCAGTTCTTC. Translating gives CASSSGGSYNEQFF. The chain carries TRBV19 and TRBJ2-1; 11 bases are shared with TRBD2. J lost 4 bases, V lost 11 bases, and 7 bases had no gene match. CDR1 is LNHDA and CDR2 is SQIVND in the germline V gene (reference sequence). CDR3 length: 14 amino acids.

This chain connects TRBV6-6 to TRBJ2-3, with D possibly matching TRBD1 (6 bases). The CDR3 has 17 residues. Deletions cut 5 bases from V and 2 bases from J, with 20 bases between. CDR1 and CDR2 (germline): MNHNY, SVGAGI (reference sequence). Here the CDR3 reads CASSRELLRGNTDTQYF. CDR3 bases: TGTGCCAGCAGTCGAGAACTGCTCAGGGGCAACACAGATACGCAGTATTTT.

This clonotype was observed a handful of times. This sequence joins TRBV7-2 and TRBJ1-3, with D tentatively TRBD1 (6 bases). Germline V gives CDR1 SGHTA, CDR2 FQGNSA. The CDR3 runs 14 residues. V lost 5 bases and J 7 bases, leaving 15 bases between the germline ends. Written as DNA, the CDR3 is TGTGCCAGCAGCGTACAGGGTACCCGGAACACCATATATTTT. It is translated as CASSVQGTRNTIYF.

The rearrangement joins TRBV4-2 to TRBJ2-3; D is uncertain. The length of the CDR3 is 16 residues. Trimming pared 0 bases from V and 0 bases from J, leaving 10 bases between. From germline, CDR1 is LGHNA and CDR2 YNFKEQ. In DNA form, the CDR3 reads TGTGCCAGCAGCCAAGAACTACGGTATAGCACAGATACGCAGTATTTT. Protein sequence: CASSQELRYSTDTQYF.

V usage is TRBV18 and J usage is TRBJ1-3; D unresolved. Looked up from germline, CDR1 is KGHSH and CDR2 is LQKENI. CDR3 size: 18 residues. Deletions cut 5 bases from V and 0 bases from J, with 20 bases between. CDR3 residues: CASSSSGVQQSSGNTIYF. CDR3 nucleotides: TGTGCCAGCTCATCGAGTGGGGTACAGCAATCCTCTGGAAACACCATATATTTT. Based on the CDR3 plus reference TRBV18 and TRBJ1-3, the full variable domain is NAGVMQNPRHLVRRRGQEARLRCSPMKGHSHVYWYRQLPEEGLKFMVYLQKENIIDESGMPKERFSAEFPKEGPSILRIQQVVRGDSAAYFCASSSSGVQQSSGNTIYFGEGSWLTVV.

This clonotype is deemed medium-sized. V gene TRBV5-4 combines with J gene TRBJ2-1, with TRBD2 matching 10 bases. The CDR3 spans 14 residues. The germline V gene encodes CDR1 SGHNT and CDR2 YYREEE (reference sequence). After removal of 5 bases from V and 7 bases from J, the junction contained 6 bases not matched to a gene. Written as DNA, the CDR3 is TGTGCCAGCAGGGCTAGCGGGAGCTGGAATGAGCAGTTCTTC. As protein: CASRASGSWNEQFF.

This clonotype was counted a few times. The DNA for the CDR3 is TGTGCCAGCAGCCCCTGGAACACCGGGGAGCTGTTTTTT. It codes for CASSPWNTGELFF. The chain couples TRBV5-6 to TRBJ2-2; no clear D gene. This CDR3 has 13 amino acids. Between the trimmed V and J ends, which lost 4 bases and 1 base, there was a span of 5 bases. CDR1 and CDR2 (germline): SGHDT, YYEEEE.

This clonotype was detected only once. CDR3 residues: CASRRGLAGVEYF. In DNA, the CDR3 is TGTGCCAGCAGAAGGGGACTAGCGGGAGTGGAGTACTTC. The chain has TRBV6-2 or TRBV6-3 and TRBJ2-7; TRBD2 aligns across 14 bases. The CDR3 contains 13 residues. CDR1 and CDR2 (germline): MNHEY, SVGEGT. Trimming cost V 6 bases and J 11 bases; bases outside gene matches: 6.

To note about this clonotype: The junction departs from the called germline gene at one end, perhaps through a read error. The chain employs TRBV6-4 and TRBJ2-3; 11 nucleotides match TRBD2. Germline V gene data show CDR1 as MRHNA and CDR2 as SNTAGT. The CDR3 is 15 residues long. The CDR3 loop reads CTSSAGLADTDTQYF. CDR3 sequence (DNA): TGTACCAGCAGTGCGGGACTAGCGGACACAGATACGCAGTATTTT.

V is TRBV29-1 and J is TRBJ1-2; D perhaps matches TRBD1 (5 bases). V lost 1 base and J 7 bases, leaving 13 bases between the germline ends. The CDR3 loop spans 13 amino acids. CDR1 is SQVTM, CDR2 ANQGSEA, per germline. DNA of the CDR3: TGCAGCGTTGAAGTGTTAGGGGCGAGTGGCTACACCTTC. Residues: CSVEVLGASGYTF.

The V and J genes are TRBV12-3 or TRBV12-4 and TRBJ2-5; D call uncertain. V lost 7 bases, J lost 0 bases, and 12 bases lay in between. This CDR3 region has 14 residues. The CDR3 here is CASTPHGDQETQYF. In DNA, the CDR3 is TGTGCCAGCACCCCCCACGGTGACCAAGAGACCCAGTACTTC.

V gene TRBV20-1 combines with J gene TRBJ2-7; D might be TRBD1 or TRBD2, each matching 6 bases. V lost 0 bases to trimming and J lost 4 bases, with 16 bases between them. This CDR3 is 15 amino acids long. Germline V CDR1 and CDR2: DFQATT, SNEGSKA (reference sequence). CDR3 amino acids: CSARDIKRGTYEQYF. In nucleotides, the CDR3 is TGCAGTGCTAGAGATATCAAGAGGGGGACTTACGAGCAGTACTTC.

This clonotype has only a few counts. The rearrangement links TRBV18 to TRBJ2-3; D might be TRBD2 (6 bases). The CDR3 consists of 15 residues. Germline V gives CDR1 KGHSH, CDR2 LQKENI. V was shortened by 0 bases and J by 1 base, with 8 bases between the two germline ends. In DNA form, the CDR3 reads TGTGCCAGCTCACCACCACTAGCCGGCACAGATACGCAGTATTTT. Translated: CASSPPLAGTDTQYF.